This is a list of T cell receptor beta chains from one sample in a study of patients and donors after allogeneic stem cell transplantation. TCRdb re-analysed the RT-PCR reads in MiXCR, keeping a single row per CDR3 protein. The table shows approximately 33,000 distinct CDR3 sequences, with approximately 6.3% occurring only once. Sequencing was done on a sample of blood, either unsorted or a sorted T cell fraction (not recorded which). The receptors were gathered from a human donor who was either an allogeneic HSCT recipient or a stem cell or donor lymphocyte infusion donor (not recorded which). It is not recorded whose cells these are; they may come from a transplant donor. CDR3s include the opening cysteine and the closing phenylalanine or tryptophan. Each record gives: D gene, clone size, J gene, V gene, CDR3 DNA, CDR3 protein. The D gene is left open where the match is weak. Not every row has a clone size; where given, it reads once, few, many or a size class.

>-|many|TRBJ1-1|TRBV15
TGTGCCACCAGCAGAGATTGGAAGACGTCTGAAGCTTTCTTT
CATSRDWKTSEAFF
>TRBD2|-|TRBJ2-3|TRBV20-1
TGCAGTGCTAGTTCACTAGCGGGAAACACAGATACGCAGTATTTT
CSASSLAGNTDTQYF
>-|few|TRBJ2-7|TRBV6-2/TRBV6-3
TGTGCCAGCAGTTCTGGACAACGCTACGAGCAGTACTTC
CASSSGQRYEQYF
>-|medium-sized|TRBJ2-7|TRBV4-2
TGTGCCAGCAGCCAAGACCGCTACGAGCAGTACTTC
CASSQDRYEQYF
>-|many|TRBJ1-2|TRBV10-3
TGTGCCATCAGTGAAAGAGGTGTAGACAGCTATGGCTACACCTTC
CAISERGVDSYGYTF
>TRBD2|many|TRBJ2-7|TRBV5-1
TGCGCCAGCAGGCCGGGAGGCTCCTACGAGCAGTACTTC
CASRPGGSYEQYF
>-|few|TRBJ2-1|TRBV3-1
TGTGCCAGCAGCCAAAGCTCGCCTCAGGAGCAGTTCTTC
CASSQSSPQEQFF
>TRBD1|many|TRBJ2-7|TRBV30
TGTGCCTCGACAGGGGGCTGGTACGAGCAGTACTTC
CASTGGWYEQYF
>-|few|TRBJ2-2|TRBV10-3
TGTGCCATCAGTGAAAGGGGACACTCGCTATTATCGAACACCGGGGAGCTGTTTTTT
CAISERGHSLLSNTGELFF
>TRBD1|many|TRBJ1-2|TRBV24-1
TGTGCCACCAGCGGGACAGGGGATTTCTATGGCTACACCTTC
CATSGTGDFYGYTF
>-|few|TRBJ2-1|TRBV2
TGTGCCAGCAGTATGGAGCGGAACTACAATGAGCAGTTCTTC
CASSMERNYNEQFF
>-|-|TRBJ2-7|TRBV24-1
TGTGCCACCAGTGATTCTAGCGAGATCTACGAGCAGTACTTC
CATSDSSEIYEQYF
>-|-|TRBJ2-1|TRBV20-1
TGCAGTGCTCCGTTACGGGGTTATGAGCAGTTCTTC
CSAPLRGYEQFF
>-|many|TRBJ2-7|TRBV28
TGTGCCAGCAGTTTAGGGATTTGGGTCAGGAACGAGCAGTACTTC
CASSLGIWVRNEQYF
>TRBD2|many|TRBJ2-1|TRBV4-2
TGTGCCAGCAGCCAAAGGACTAGCGGGAGCTACAATGAGCAGTTCTTC
CASSQRTSGSYNEQFF
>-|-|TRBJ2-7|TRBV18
TGTGCCAGCTCTCCCAAGTCGACGGGTTCCTACGAGCAGTACTTC
CASSPKSTGSYEQYF
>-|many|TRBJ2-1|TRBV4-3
TGCGCCAGCAGCCAAGACCCTGGCCCTTACAATGAGCAGTTCTTC
CASSQDPGPYNEQFF
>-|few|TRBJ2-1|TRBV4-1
TGCGCCAGCAGCCAAGGACCTACCTGGGACATAAATGAGCAGTTCTTC
CASSQGPTWDINEQFF
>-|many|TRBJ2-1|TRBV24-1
TGTGCCACCAGTGATAGTGTCGAAAGGGGGTATGAGCAGTTCTTC
CATSDSVERGYEQFF
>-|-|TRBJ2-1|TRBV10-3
TGTGCCATCAGAAGGGCGGAAGGCTCCTACAATGAGCAGTTCTTC
CAIRRAEGSYNEQFF
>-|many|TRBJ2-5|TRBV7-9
TGTGCCAGCAGAGGGGCCCAAGAGACCCAGTACTTC
CASRGAQETQYF
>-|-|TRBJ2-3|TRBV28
TGTGCCAGCAGTTTAGGCTCCTTCACAGATACGCAGTATTTT
CASSLGSFTDTQYF
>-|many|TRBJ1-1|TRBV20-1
TGCAGTGCTAGAGTGGGAAGCCTGAACACTGAAGCTTTCTTT
CSARVGSLNTEAFF
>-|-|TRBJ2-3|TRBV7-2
TGTGCCAGCAGCGCCGCGGTGGGAGATACGCAGTATTTT
CASSAAVGDTQYF
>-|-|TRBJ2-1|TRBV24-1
TGTGCCACCAGTGTTGCACTAATGGCGGTCTACAATGAGCAGTTCTTC
CATSVALMAVYNEQFF
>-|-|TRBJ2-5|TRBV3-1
TGTGCCAGCAGCCAAGCGGGGAGTGAGACCCAGTACTTC
CASSQAGSETQYF
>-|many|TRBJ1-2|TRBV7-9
TGTGCCAGCAGCTTGGGGGAGCGCGCAGGAGGCTACACCTTC
CASSLGERAGGYTF
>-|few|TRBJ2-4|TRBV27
TGTGCCAGCAGTTTCTCCAGGGGTTTATCCAAAAACATTCAGTACTTC
CASSFSRGLSKNIQYF
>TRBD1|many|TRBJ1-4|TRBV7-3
TGTGCCAGCAGCTCCACATCCCTAGTTGGGACAGGGGAGGAGGAGCATGAAAAACTGTTTTTT
CASSSTSLVGTGEEEHEKLFF
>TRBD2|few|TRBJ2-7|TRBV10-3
TGTGCCATCAGTGAGAAGGGACTAGCGGGAGGGTACGAGCAGTACTTC
CAISEKGLAGGYEQYF
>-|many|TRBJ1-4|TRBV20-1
TGCAGTGCTAGGAGAACAGGAACTAATGAAAAACTGTTTTTT
CSARRTGTNEKLFF
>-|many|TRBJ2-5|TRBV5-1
TGCGCCAGCAGCCACCCGGCGACAGAGACCCAGTACTTC
CASSHPATETQYF
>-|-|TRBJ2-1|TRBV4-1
TGCGCCAGCAGCCAACGCCGGGGATCTGAGCAGTTCTTC
CASSQRRGSEQFF
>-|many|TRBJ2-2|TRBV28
TGTGCCAGCAGTTCCCCGGGGGCCGGGGAGCTGTTTTTT
CASSSPGAGELFF
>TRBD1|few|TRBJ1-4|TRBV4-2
TGTGCCAGCAGCCTAGCCGGGACCGTCCAGGGGGGGAAACTGTTTTTT
CASSLAGTVQGGKLFF
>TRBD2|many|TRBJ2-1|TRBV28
TGTGCCAGCAATTCCCCGGGACTAGTTAGGCATGAGCAGTTCTTC
CASNSPGLVRHEQFF
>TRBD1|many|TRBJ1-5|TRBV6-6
TGTGCCAGCAGTTACCCCGACAGGGGGATGGAGCAGCCCCAGCATTTT
CASSYPDRGMEQPQHF
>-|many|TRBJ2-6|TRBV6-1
TGTGCCAGCAGTACGGTCCCCAACGTCCTGACTTTC
CASSTVPNVLTF
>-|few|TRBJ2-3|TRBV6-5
TGTGCCAGCAGAAGGCGGCGACGCACAGATACGCAGTATTTT
CASRRRRRTDTQYF
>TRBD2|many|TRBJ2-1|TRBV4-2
TGTGCCAGCAGCCAAGATAGTCTAGCGGCCGTCTACAATGAGCAGTTCTTC
CASSQDSLAAVYNEQFF
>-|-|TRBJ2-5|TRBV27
TGTGCCAGCAGTTCACTAGGGGGGGCACGGGAGACCCAGTACTTC
CASSSLGGARETQYF
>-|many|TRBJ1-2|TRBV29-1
TGCAGCGTTGTCGAGGGACGGTATGGCTACACCTTC
CSVVEGRYGYTF
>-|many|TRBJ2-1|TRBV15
TGTGCCACCAGCAGAGATCGTACGGGGGAGCAGTTCTTC
CATSRDRTGEQFF
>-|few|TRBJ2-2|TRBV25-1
TGTGCCAGCAGTGAACTGCGGACAACCCCCGGGGAGCTGTTTTTT
CASSELRTTPGELFF
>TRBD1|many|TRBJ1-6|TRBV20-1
TGCAGTGCTAGGGAACAGGGGTCCTATAATTCACCCCTCCACTTT
CSAREQGSYNSPLHF
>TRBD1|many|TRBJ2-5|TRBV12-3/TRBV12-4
TGTGCCAGCAGGCGGGGACAGGGCACAGAGACCCAGTACTTC
CASRRGQGTETQYF
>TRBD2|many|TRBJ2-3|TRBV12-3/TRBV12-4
TGTGCCAGCGAGGGGCTTCTAGCGGGAGAGGCAGATACGCAGTATTTT
CASEGLLAGEADTQYF
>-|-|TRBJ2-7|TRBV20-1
TGCAGTGCTAGTACCGGGGCGTACGAGCAGTACTTC
CSASTGAYEQYF
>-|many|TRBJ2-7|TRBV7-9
TGTGCCAGCAGCTCCATAAAGGACGGAACCTACGAGCAGTACTTC
CASSSIKDGTYEQYF
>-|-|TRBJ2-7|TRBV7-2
TGTGCCAGCAGCTTATTCGGAACAGGGTCCTACGAGCAGTACTTC
CASSLFGTGSYEQYF
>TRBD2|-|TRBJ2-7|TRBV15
TGTGCCACCAGCAGAGGGAGCGGGACCCTCTACGAGCAGTACTTC
CATSRGSGTLYEQYF
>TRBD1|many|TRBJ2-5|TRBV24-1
TGTGCCACCAGTGACCCCGGGACAGTAGAGACCCAGTACTTC
CATSDPGTVETQYF
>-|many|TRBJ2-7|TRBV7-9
TGTGCCAGCAGCTTAGTAGGTACGGGGGAGGACTACGAGCAGTACTTC
CASSLVGTGEDYEQYF
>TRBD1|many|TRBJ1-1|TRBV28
TGTGCCAGCAGTACTGCGGCAGGGGGGATGAACACTGAAGCTTTCTTT
CASSTAAGGMNTEAFF
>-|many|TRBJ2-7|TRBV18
TGTGCCAGCTCACCCACAGAGTTCTACGAGCAGTACTTC
CASSPTEFYEQYF